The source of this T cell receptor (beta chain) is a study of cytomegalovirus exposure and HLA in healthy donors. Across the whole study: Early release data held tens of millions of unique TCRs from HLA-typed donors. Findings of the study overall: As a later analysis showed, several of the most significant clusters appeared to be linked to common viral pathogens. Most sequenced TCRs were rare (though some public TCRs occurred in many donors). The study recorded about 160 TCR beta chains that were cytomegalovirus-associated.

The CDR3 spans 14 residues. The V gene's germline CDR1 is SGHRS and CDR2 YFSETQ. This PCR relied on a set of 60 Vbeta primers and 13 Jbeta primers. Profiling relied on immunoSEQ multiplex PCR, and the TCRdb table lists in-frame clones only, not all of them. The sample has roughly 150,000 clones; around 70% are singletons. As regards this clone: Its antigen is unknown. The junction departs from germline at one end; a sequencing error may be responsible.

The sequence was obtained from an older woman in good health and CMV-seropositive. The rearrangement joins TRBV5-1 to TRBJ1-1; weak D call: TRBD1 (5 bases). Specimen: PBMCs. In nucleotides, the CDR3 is TGCGCCAGCAGCTCAGGTCAGGGCAACACTGGAGCTTTCTTT. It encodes CASSSGQGNTGAFF.